These 8 T cell receptor beta chains were sequenced from one sample in a study of T-cell reconstitution after alpha-beta-depleted transplantation in children. Unique molecular identifiers tagged the TCRbeta library. TCRdb reprocessed the PCR reads via MiXCR and lists one record per CDR3 protein. Of 700,000 or so distinct CDR3 sequences in the sample, 13% were seen once. The specimen comprised PBMCs, sampled before TCRalphabeta/CD19-depleted stem cell transplant. These TCRs come from a girl aged 2-9 years with congenital amegakaryocytic thrombocytopenia, due to receive a stem cell transplant.

The chain combines TRBV5-5 with TRBJ1-2, with 8 bases lining up with TRBD1. The germline V gene encodes CDR1 SGHKS and CDR2 YYEKEE (reference sequence). Trimming cost V 4 bases and J 7 bases; bases outside gene matches: 15. This CDR3 spans 16 amino acids. CDR3 in DNA: TGTGCCAGCAGCACCAGGACAGGGCGTGATCAATCTGGCTACACCTTC. This codes for CASSTRTGRDQSGYTF.

This clonotype was picked up many times. This chain uses TRBV20-1 with TRBJ2-7; 7 bases map to TRBD1. The CDR3 runs to 14 residues. Germline CDR1 is DFQATT and CDR2 is SNEGSKA (reference sequence). V was pared by 6 bases and J by 2 bases, with 10 bases of the junction left unmatched. CDR3 sequence reads: CSAGRDSSTYEQYF. For the CDR3, the DNA is TGCAGTGCGGGTCGGGACAGTTCAACCTACGAGCAGTACTTC.

The chain joins TRBV11-2 to TRBJ1-4; 7 bases match TRBD1. The germline V gene has CDR1 SGHAT and CDR2 FQNNGV. This CDR3 contains 14 residues. The ends lost 5 bases at V and 7 bases at J; junction bases unmatched: 7. The CDR3 region has the DNA TGTGCCAGCAGCCCCGACAGGGTTTCTGAAAAACTGTTTTTT. Translation gives CASSPDRVSEKLFF.

On this clonotype: A much larger clone differs by one base, so this may be a read error. This chain links TRBV20-1 with TRBJ2-7; D may correspond to TRBD1 or TRBD2 (7 bases each). The CDR3 runs 13 residues. CDR1 DFQATT and CDR2 SNEGSKA come from the germline V gene (reference sequence). V was shortened by 6 bases and J by 5 bases, with 17 bases between the two germline ends. The CDR3, as DNA: TGCAGTGCGCCGACAGGGACTACTGACGAGCAGTACTTC. Translated: CSAPTGTTDEQYF.

The chain couples TRBV12-3 or TRBV12-4 to TRBJ2-1; the match to TRBD2 covers 15 bases. This CDR3 has 17 amino acids. V shed 5 bases and J 4 bases; nucleotides not matched to a gene: 6. The CDR3 sequence: CASSMGLAGGSYNEQFF. The CDR3, as DNA: TGTGCCAGCAGTATGGGACTAGCGGGAGGTTCATACAATGAGCAGTTCTTC.

This clonotype occurred a few times. The J gene is TRBJ2-7, the V gene TRBV20-1, with 8 bases identical to TRBD1. Germline-derived CDR1 and CDR2 are DFQATT and SNEGSKA (reference sequence). The CDR3 is 15 amino acids. V trimming: 1 base; J trimming: 6 bases; junction bases outside the gene matches: 11. The CDR3 protein is CSARVPETGDSEQYF. CDR3 nucleotide sequence: TGCAGTGCTAGAGTCCCCGAGACAGGGGATTCCGAGCAGTACTTC.

This clonotype occurred a few times. The gene calls are TRBV7-9 and TRBJ2-3; no reliable D call. Germline V CDR1 and CDR2: SEHNR, FQNEAQ (reference sequence). V was trimmed by 6 bases and J by 5 bases, leaving 9 bases between them. The CDR3 runs to 12 residues. DNA for the CDR3: TGTGCCAGCAGGACCAGCGTAGATACGCAGTATTTT. Its protein is CASRTSVDTQYF.

CDR3 protein: CASRPTGSAANTGELFF. Written as DNA, the CDR3 is TGTGCCAGCAGACCCACAGGGTCGGCTGCGAACACCGGGGAGCTGTTTTTT. The chain uses TRBV7-6 and TRBJ2-2; possible D gene TRBD1, 6 bases. This CDR3 has 17 residues. V lost 6 bases and J 0 bases, leaving 17 bases between the germline ends. Germline V gene sequence: CDR1 SGHVS, CDR2 FNYEAQ.